The rows below give T cell receptor beta chains drawn from one sample of a study of patients and donors after allogeneic stem cell transplantation. Using its own MiXCR run on the RT-PCR reads, TCRdb lists one record per CDR3 protein. The repertoire has some 11,000 distinct CDR3 sequences, 25% of them found once; the top ten carry approximately 55%. The sequencing input was blood, either unsorted or a sorted T cell fraction (not recorded which). All receptors come from a human donor who was either an allogeneic HSCT recipient or a stem cell or donor lymphocyte infusion donor (not recorded which). It is not recorded whose cells these are; they may come from a transplant donor. The CDR3 runs from the conserved cysteine through the conserved F or W. Each record gives: CDR3 DNA, CDR3 protein, V gene, J gene, clone size, D gene. The D gene is left open where the match is weak. Size is omitted from some rows. Given values are once, few, many or a class for expanded clones.

TGTGCCAGCAGTCGTCTTACAGGGAGCAATGGCTACACCTTC	CASSRLTGSNGYTF	TRBV25-1	TRBJ1-2	few	.
TGCAGTGCTTTGGGGCTAGCCAAAAACATTCAGTACTTC	CSALGLAKNIQYF	TRBV20-1	TRBJ2-4	.	.
TGTGCCAGCAGTTACTCGAAGGCGAGCTCCTATAATTCACCCCTCCACTTT	CASSYSKASSYNSPLHF	TRBV6-6	TRBJ1-6	few	.
TGTGCCAGCAGTACCGGGAGGTGGTATGGCTACACCTTC	CASSTGRWYGYTF	TRBV6-1	TRBJ1-2	.	.
TGTGCCAGCAGCCGGATCAGCGGGAGCTCCTACAATGAGCAGTTCTTC	CASSRISGSSYNEQFF	TRBV12-3/TRBV12-4	TRBJ2-1	.	TRBD2
TGTGCCAGCAGCCCCCCGACCCAACCCCTCCACTTT	CASSPPTQPLHF	TRBV7-2	TRBJ1-6	few	.
TGTGCCAGCAGCTTAAACAGGGCAGAGACCCAGTACTTC	CASSLNRAETQYF	TRBV11-2	TRBJ2-5	few	.
TGCGCCAGCAGCCAAGAATGGAGTTTCCATGAGCAGTTCTTC	CASSQEWSFHEQFF	TRBV4-3	TRBJ2-1	medium-sized	.
TGCAGTGCTAGAGTAAGAGATACGCAGTATTTT	CSARVRDTQYF	TRBV20-1	TRBJ2-3	.	.
TGCGCCAGCAGCTTGGAGTCAAATCGAGGCTACACCTTC	CASSLESNRGYTF	TRBV5-1	TRBJ1-2	medium-sized	.
TGTGCCACCAGTGATTCCGACACCTATGGCTACACCTTC	CATSDSDTYGYTF	TRBV24-1	TRBJ1-2	few	.
TGCAGCGTGAGGACAGGGGTACGCAATGAGCAGTTCTTC	CSVRTGVRNEQFF	TRBV29-1	TRBJ2-1	few	TRBD1
TGTGCCAGCAGTTCCCGACAGGGGATGGCTAATCGTAATTCACCCCTCCACTTT	CASSSRQGMANRNSPLHF	TRBV27	TRBJ1-6	few	TRBD1
TGTGCCAGCAGCCAGGGGACCCTCCTAGATACGCAGTATTTT	CASSQGTLLDTQYF	TRBV3-1	TRBJ2-3	.	.
TGTGCCAGCAGTTGGACAGGGGACACTGAAGCTTTCTTT	CASSWTGDTEAFF	TRBV27	TRBJ1-1	many	TRBD1
TGCGCCAGCAGCACCAAGGCAAATGAGCAGTTCTTC	CASSTKANEQFF	TRBV5-1	TRBJ2-1	few	.
TGCAGTGCCCCCCATTCTTTAGGCAGGGTGAGTCAGCCCCAGCATTTT	CSAPHSLGRVSQPQHF	TRBV20-1	TRBJ1-5	few	.
TGTGCCAGTAGTACGGGACGGGAAGCTTTCTTT	CASSTGREAFF	TRBV19	TRBJ1-1	.	.
TGTGCCAGCAGCCCCCGTCGGACGGGGGGAAACACCATATATTTT	CASSPRRTGGNTIYF	TRBV7-8	TRBJ1-3	.	.
TGTGCCAGCAGCTTAGGGGGCGAAGGAAACACCATATATTTT	CASSLGGEGNTIYF	TRBV7-9	TRBJ1-3	many	.
TGCGCCAGCAGCCCGACAGCAGTGAACACTGAAGCTTTCTTT	CASSPTAVNTEAFF	TRBV5-1	TRBJ1-1	.	.
TGTGCCAGCAGGAGGGACTCGAACAATGAGCAGTTCTTC	CASRRDSNNEQFF	TRBV12-3/TRBV12-4	TRBJ2-1	.	.
TGTGCCAGCTCACTCATTACAGGGGGCAATCAGCCCCAGCATTTT	CASSLITGGNQPQHF	TRBV18	TRBJ1-5	.	TRBD1
TGTGCCAGCAGTGGGGAGTCTAACTATGGCTACACCTTC	CASSGESNYGYTF	TRBV6-1	TRBJ1-2	few	.
TGCGCCAGCAGCTTGGACAGGGGCATGAACACTGAAGCTTTCTTT	CASSLDRGMNTEAFF	TRBV5-1	TRBJ1-1	few	TRBD1
TGTGCCAGCAGCCTACAGGTCCTTTATCCCGAAGCTTTCTTT	CASSLQVLYPEAFF	TRBV5-6	TRBJ1-1	few	.
TGCAGTGCTAGCGCTGGACAGGGGATGCGATCACCCCTCCACTTT	CSASAGQGMRSPLHF	TRBV20-1	TRBJ1-6	few	TRBD1
TGTGCCAGCAGTTGGCGGGGGACTGAAGCTTTCTTT	CASSWRGTEAFF	TRBV6-2/TRBV6-3	TRBJ1-1	.	.
TGCAGTGCCAGGGCCTCGAGGGGAAACACCATATATTTT	CSARASRGNTIYF	TRBV20-1	TRBJ1-3	.	.
TGTGCCAGCAGTTGGACAGGGGGCGGCTACACCTTC	CASSWTGGGYTF	TRBV28	TRBJ1-2	.	TRBD1
TGTGCCAGCAGTTTATCGGCTCCTTATGGCTACACCTTC	CASSLSAPYGYTF	TRBV28	TRBJ1-2	.	.
TGCAGCGTTGCCCATGACAGGGGCAGTAGGAACACCATATATTTT	CSVAHDRGSRNTIYF	TRBV29-1	TRBJ1-3	.	TRBD1